This T cell receptor beta chain originates from a study of blood T cells in healthy people across ages. The CDR3 extends over 13 amino acids. Trimming took 3 bases from V and 5 from J; bases not matched to a gene: 3. Germline CDR1 reads SGDLS; CDR2 reads YYNGEE. Combining a sample-barcoded 5' primer with a J-beta primer mix, a second PCR ran for roughly 7 to 12 cycles. Tags on each cDNA molecule came from a template-switch adaptor with 12 random nucleotides. TCRdb fed the 5' RACE reads into MiXCR, producing one record per CDR3 protein. The sample shows nearly 800,000 distinct CDR3 sequences, more than 20% of them seen only once. PBMCs, at least 6.5 million per sample, were isolated. The same data also contributed to another study, on T cells of mothers and their children.

The receptor was isolated from a boy between 10 and 17 years old in good health. The sequenced sample consisted of blood. This sequence joins TRBV9 and TRBJ1-1; the match to TRBD1 covers 8 bases. The CDR3, as DNA: TGTGCCAGCAGCGATCGACAGGGGACTGAAGCTTTCTTT. The encoded protein is CASSDRQGTEAFF.